The 7 T cell receptor beta chains given below trace back to one sample, sequenced in a study of regulatory T cells in long-lasting Graves disease. Combining iRepertoire HTBI primers with Arm-PCR of CDR3 regions, the authors built TCR beta libraries. TCRdb redid the calling of the multiplex PCR reads with MiXCR, one entry per CDR3 protein. The sample consists of about 470,000 distinct CDR3 sequences, about a fifth of them appearing once. The time point was: persistent/refractory GD, antithyroid drugs over 5 years with positive TRAb. Researchers made the TCR library from RNA that was extracted from PBMCs. Here the sequenced sample was peripheral blood mononuclear cells (PBMCs), taken when the disease was refractory, from a patient treated with antithyroid drugs. Every receptor here comes from a female donor with Graves disease.

The chain uses TRBV18 and TRBJ2-5; D gene unclear. Trimming pared 2 bases from V and 2 bases from J, leaving 12 bases between. CDR1 is KGHSH, CDR2 LQKENI, per germline. The CDR3 consists of 15 residues. CDR3 in DNA: TGTGCCAGCTCACCAGTGGCAGGTTTTCAAGAGACCCAGTACTTC. Amino acids: CASSPVAGFQETQYF.

This clonotype was recorded a few times. The V gene is TRBV20-1, the J gene TRBJ2-1, with D unresolved. Between the trimmed V and J ends, which lost 6 bases and 0 bases, there was a span of 12 bases. In germline, CDR1 is DFQATT, CDR2 SNEGSKA (reference sequence). This CDR3 region has 14 residues. The CDR3 loop is CSAPRYPSYNEQFF. In DNA, the CDR3 is TGCAGTGCCCCCAGGTACCCCTCCTACAATGAGCAGTTCTTC.

The rearrangement links TRBV7-9 to TRBJ2-3; possibly TRBD2 for D (6 bases). V dropped 5 bases and J dropped 2 bases, with 14 bases sitting between them. Germline lookup yields CDR1 SEHNR and CDR2 FQNEAQ (reference sequence). This CDR3 is built from 15 residues. CDR3 nucleotides: TGTGCCAGCAGCACTAGCTCCCGGAACACAGATACGCAGTATTTT. Its protein is CASSTSSRNTDTQYF.

This clonotype was seen many times. The rearrangement uses TRBV29-1 and TRBJ1-2; D is uncertain. The CDR3 has 12 residues. The germline V gene has CDR1 SQVTM and CDR2 ANQGSEA. V was clipped by 4 bases and J by 2 bases, with 8 bases between them. The CDR3 sequence: CSVAAENYGYTF. CDR3 bases: TGCAGCGTTGCAGCGGAAAACTATGGCTACACCTTC.

This clonotype was seen at least ten times. The chain employs TRBV3-1 and TRBJ2-5, with 8 nucleotides matching TRBD1. Germline V lookup: CDR1 LGHDT, CDR2 YNNKEL (reference sequence). The CDR3 is 14 residues long. Unmatched junction bases numbered 4, after V lost 2 bases and J lost 5 bases. CDR3 in DNA: TGTGCCAGCAGCCAACAGGGGGCTGATGAGACCCAGTACTTC. Translation: CASSQQGADETQYF.

This clonotype has ten or more counts. This chain joins TRBV28 and TRBJ2-5, with D perhaps given as TRBD1 or TRBD2 (6 bases each). This CDR3 region has 13 residues. Trimming removed 6 bases at V and 4 bases at J, with 12 bases between. The germline V gene encodes CDR1 MDHEN and CDR2 SYDVKM. The CDR3: CASSNTGAETQYF. The CDR3 DNA is TGTGCCAGCAGCAATACGGGGGCAGAGACCCAGTACTTC.

This clonotype was observed a handful of times. V is TRBV29-1 and J is TRBJ2-7; tentative D call: TRBD2 (5 bases). The CDR3 contains 17 residues. CDR1 and CDR2 from the germline V gene are SQVTM and ANQGSEA. Trimming pared 2 bases from V and 7 bases from J, leaving 27 bases between. The CDR3, as DNA: TGCAGCGTTGAACTCAAATGGGCGGGCCCTCCGAGTCTGGAGCAGTACTTC. As protein: CSVELKWAGPPSLEQYF.